A single sample is the source of the 22 T cell receptor beta chains below, sequenced in a study of graft-versus-host responses after intestinal transplantation. Only in-frame clones appear in the TCRdb table, and some are missing; sequencing was by immunoSEQ multiplex PCR. Of about 130,000 clones listed, around 90% are singletons. These receptors' antigens are unknown. Sequences were derived from unstimulated CD4+ T cells sorted from spleen or lymph node cells, sampled before intestinal transplant. Receptor source: a human donor who received an intestinal transplant.

V and J are TRBV7-2 and TRBJ2-7; TRBD1 aligns across 10 bases. Germline V lookup: CDR1 SGHTA, CDR2 FQGNSA. V shed 5 bases, J shed 3 bases, and the junction held 7 bases outside the gene matches. The CDR3 has 15 amino acids. The CDR3 DNA sequence: TGTGCCAGCAGCCCGGGACAGGGGTGGGACTACGAGCAGTACTTC. Protein product: CASSPGQGWDYEQYF.

This clone has a handful of counts. The chain carries TRBV19 and TRBJ2-7, with 10 bases identical to TRBD2. The germline V gene has CDR1 LNHDA and CDR2 SQIVND (reference sequence). With V trimmed by 6 bases and J by 4 bases, 6 bases remained unmatched. The CDR3 sequence is 14 residues long. The chain's CDR3 is CASRLAGDGYEQYF. The CDR3 DNA is TGTGCCAGTAGGCTAGCGGGAGATGGATACGAGCAGTACTTC.

Points on this clone: The same CDR3 can be traced to other DNA sequences in this sample. This chain connects TRBV7-6 to TRBJ1-3; D not resolved. This CDR3 contains 16 residues. Looked up from germline, CDR1 is SGHVS and CDR2 is FNYEAQ. V gave up 0 bases and J gave up 0 bases, with 9 bases separating them. CDR3 nucleotide sequence: TGTGCCAGCAGCTTAGCGGCCACCAGCTCTGGAAACACCATATATTTT. Its translation: CASSLAATSSGNTIYF.

Here the CDR3 reads CASSWRDTLGGELFF. CDR3 bases: TGCGCCAGCAGCTGGAGGGACACCTTAGGGGGGGAGCTGTTTTTT. The chain joins TRBV5-1 to TRBJ2-2; D is possibly TRBD1 or TRBD2 (6 bases each). The germline V and J ends were trimmed by 3 bases and 8 bases, with 17 bases remaining between them. Germline assignment: CDR1 SGHRS and CDR2 YFSETQ. The CDR3 has 15 amino acids.

This clone was seen once. The chain joins TRBV28 to TRBJ1-1; D remains unclear. The CDR3 consists of 12 residues. V dropped 3 bases and J dropped 10 bases, with 12 bases sitting between them. Germline loops: CDR1 MDHEN, CDR2 SYDVKM. The DNA of the CDR3 is TGTGCCAGCAGTTTTGCCGCCCTAGCAGCTTTCTTT. Residues: CASSFAALAAFF.

This rearrangement joins TRBV19 to TRBJ2-2; D is possibly TRBD1 or TRBD2 (6 bases each). Trimming took off 1 base at V and 1 base at J, with 10 bases between the two ends. The CDR3 loop spans 16 amino acids. Germline V CDR1 and CDR2: LNHDA, SQIVND (reference sequence). Here the CDR3 reads CASSIGAGQNTGELFF. As DNA, the CDR3 is TGTGCCAGTAGTATAGGTGCGGGACAGAACACCGGGGAGCTGTTTTTT. Full variable domain (rest looked up from reference TRBV19 and TRBJ2-2): DGGITQSPKYLFRKEGQNVTLSCEQNLNHDAMYWYRQDPGQGLRLIYYSQIVNDFQKGDIAEGYSVSREKKESFPLTVTSAQKNPTAFYLCASSIGAGQNTGELFFGEGSRLTVL.

This chain joins TRBV7-2 and TRBJ2-1, with 9 positions matching TRBD2. Unmatched junction bases numbered 5, after V lost 1 base and J lost 7 bases. CDR1 SGHTA and CDR2 FQGNSA come from the germline V gene. The CDR3 has 15 amino acids. The CDR3 coding sequence is TGTGCCAGCAGCTTAGAGCTAGCGGGAACGAATGAGCAGTTCTTC. The encoded protein is CASSLELAGTNEQFF.

The chain combines TRBV7-2 with TRBJ1-5; no clear D gene. The germline gives CDR1 SGHTA, CDR2 FQGNSA. V lost 2 bases to trimming and J lost 0 bases, with 11 bases between them. This CDR3 has 16 amino acids. The CDR3 sequence: CASSLISRISNQPQHF. The CDR3 region has the DNA TGTGCCAGCAGCTTAATCAGTCGGATTAGCAATCAGCCCCAGCATTTT.

The chain combines TRBV9 with TRBJ1-4, with D unclear. The ends were cut back, 4 bases at V and 5 bases at J, with 21 bases in the middle. Per the germline V gene, CDR1 is SGDLS and CDR2 is YYNGEE. The CDR3 is 17 residues long. CDR3 nucleotide sequence: TGTGCCAGCAGCTCGCGAGGCGGCCCCTCCGGAAATGAAAAACTGTTTTTT. Translating it yields CASSSRGGPSGNEKLFF.

V is TRBV25-1 and J is TRBJ1-6; no reliable D call. CDR1 and CDR2 (germline): MGHDK, SYGVNS. The CDR3 loop spans 18 amino acids. V was clipped by 1 base and J by 8 bases, with 21 bases between them. The CDR3 DNA reads as TGTGCCAGCAGTGAATCCCCATTCGAGCCCGGAGGGTATTCACCCCTCCACTTT. Translation gives CASSESPFEPGGYSPLHF.

The genes are TRBV18 and TRBJ2-5; D might be TRBD1 (5 bases). Germline assignment: CDR1 KGHSH and CDR2 LQKENI. The CDR3 contains 14 residues. Deletions cut 4 bases from V and 0 bases from J, with 9 bases between. As DNA, the CDR3 is TGTGCCAGCTCACGTCAGGGCCACCAAGAGACCCAGTACTTC. As protein: CASSRQGHQETQYF.

The V call is TRBV20-1, the J call TRBJ2-7; D unresolved. V lost 6 bases and J lost 8, with 11 bases in between. Per the germline V gene, CDR1 is DFQATT and CDR2 is SNEGSKA (reference sequence). The CDR3 totals 10 residues. The CDR3 DNA reads TGCAGTGCAATCATTACGAAGCAGTACTTC. Its translation is CSAIITKQYF.

V is TRBV2 and J is TRBJ1-4; unclear D gene. V was pared by 4 bases and J by 6 bases, with 12 bases between. Germline CDR1 SNHLY, CDR2 FYNNEI. The CDR3 runs 14 residues. As DNA, the CDR3 is TGTGCCAGCAGTGGAGGCGCGGGGTATGAAAAACTGTTTTTT. The encoded protein is CASSGGAGYEKLFF.

The genes are TRBV7-9 and TRBJ1-5, with a tentative D call TRBD1 (6 bases). Germline loops: CDR1 SEHNR, CDR2 FQNEAQ (reference sequence). There are 17 residues in the CDR3. Trimming shortened V by 4 bases and J by 4 bases, and 20 bases separated the two germline ends. The CDR3 reads CASSSGGRQGINQPQHF. For the CDR3, the DNA is TGTGCCAGCAGCTCGGGCGGACGGCAGGGGATTAATCAGCCCCAGCATTTT.

The gene calls are TRBV28 and TRBJ2-7, with D maybe TRBD2 (6 bases). Germline values: CDR1 MDHEN, CDR2 SYDVKM. Trimming took 4 bases from V and 3 from J, leaving 19 bases between them. CDR3 length: 16 residues. Written as DNA, the CDR3 is TGTGCCAGCAGTTCGGCGGGACCGGAGCATTACTACGAGCAGTACTTC. Protein sequence: CASSSAGPEHYYEQYF.

V is TRBV18 and J is TRBJ1-1; D unclear. CDR1 and CDR2 (germline): KGHSH, LQKENI. V gave up 1 base and J gave up 1 base, with 7 bases separating them. This CDR3 region has 14 residues. In DNA form, the CDR3 reads TGTGCCAGCTCACCACGGACGGAGAACACTGAAGCTTTCTTT. Its protein is CASSPRTENTEAFF.

This chain uses TRBV5-6 with TRBJ2-1, with unresolved D. The CDR3 is 12 amino acids. Between the trimmed V and J ends, which lost 4 bases and 6 bases, there was a span of 8 bases. Per the germline V gene, CDR1 is SGHDT and CDR2 is YYEEEE. CDR3 nucleotides: TGTGCCAGCAGCCTCTCTGTCAATGAGCAGTTCTTC. Its protein is CASSLSVNEQFF.

V gene TRBV13 combines with J gene TRBJ2-5; 12 nucleotides line up with TRBD2. The CDR3 totals 16 residues. Per the germline V gene, CDR1 is PRHDT and CDR2 is FYEKMQ (reference sequence). V was clipped by 2 bases and J by 4 bases; unmatched bases: 5. CDR3 coding DNA: TGTGCCAGCAGCTTACGGACTAGCGGGAATGGAGAGACCCAGTACTTC. Its translation: CASSLRTSGNGETQYF.

This clone appeared a single time. The V and J genes are TRBV5-1 and TRBJ2-5, with 8 bases lining up with TRBD2. Germline CDR1 SGHRS, CDR2 YFSETQ. CDR3 size: 14 residues. Trimming removed 2 bases from V and 6 bases from J; junction bases left unmatched: 6. CDR3 DNA: TGCGCCAGCAGCTTAGCGGGAGTAGAGAAGACCCAGTACTTC. Its translation: CASSLAGVEKTQYF.

The V call is TRBV5-5, the J call TRBJ2-7; D gene uncertain. This CDR3 is 14 amino acids long. Trimming shortened V by 0 bases and J by 2 bases, and 9 bases separated the two germline ends. Looked up from germline, CDR1 is SGHKS and CDR2 is YYEKEE (reference sequence). DNA of the CDR3: TGTGCCAGCAGCTTGGGTAGGGCGACCTACGAGCAGTACTTC. Translation: CASSLGRATYEQYF.

The rearrangement joins TRBV6-1 to TRBJ2-7; 8 nucleotides align to TRBD1. The junction had 6 bases not matched to a gene; V was cut back by 4 bases and J by 4 bases. From germline, CDR1 is MNHNS and CDR2 SASEGT. This CDR3 has 14 residues. The CDR3 spells CASSVGTGLYEQYF. DNA of the CDR3: TGTGCCAGCAGTGTTGGGACAGGTCTTTACGAGCAGTACTTC.

V gene TRBV19 combines with J gene TRBJ2-3; possibly TRBD1 or TRBD2 for D (5 bases each). V lost 5 bases and J lost 2, with 11 bases in between. The CDR3 totals 14 residues. Germline V gene data show CDR1 as LNHDA and CDR2 as SQIVND (reference sequence). The CDR3 reads CASSLGTPTDTQYF. CDR3 bases: TGTGCCAGTAGTCTGGGGACCCCCACAGATACGCAGTATTTT.